This TCR beta chain is drawn from a study of blood T cell repertoires in COVID-19. Across the whole study: Acute-phase and convalescent COVID-19 samples originated in the United States, Italy and Spain.

TCRdb's table, derived via immunoSEQ multiplex PCR, lists solely in-frame clones and lacks some. Of 490,000 or so clones in the sample, approximately 86% were seen once. The participants were between about 18 and 95 years old and came from about two dozen US areas. The clonotype comes from a woman aged 60-75 years who had recovered from COVID-19. The sample taken for sequencing was PBMCs or T cells enriched from blood (not recorded which).

The CDR3 DNA sequence: TGTGCCAGCAGGGACAGGGCCGCTAGCAATCAGCCCCAGCATTTT. Translating it yields CASRDRAASNQPQHF. The genes are TRBV5-5 and TRBJ1-5; 8 bases align to TRBD1. This CDR3 region has 15 residues. With 5 bases clipped from V and 0 bases from J, the junction kept 4 bases outside the gene matches. CDR1 SGHKS and CDR2 YYEKEE come from the germline V gene (reference sequence).